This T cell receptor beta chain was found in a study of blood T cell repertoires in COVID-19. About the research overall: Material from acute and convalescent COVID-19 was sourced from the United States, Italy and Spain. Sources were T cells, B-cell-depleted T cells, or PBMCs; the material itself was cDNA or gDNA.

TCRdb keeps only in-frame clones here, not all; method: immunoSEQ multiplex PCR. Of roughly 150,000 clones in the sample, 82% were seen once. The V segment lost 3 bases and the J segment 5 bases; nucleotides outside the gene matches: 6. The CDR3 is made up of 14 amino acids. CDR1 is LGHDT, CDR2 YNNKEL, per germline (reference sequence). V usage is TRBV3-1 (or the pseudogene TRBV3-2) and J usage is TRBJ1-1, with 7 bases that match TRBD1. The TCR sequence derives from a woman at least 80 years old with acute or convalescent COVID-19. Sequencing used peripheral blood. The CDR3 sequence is CASSQTGRTTEAFF. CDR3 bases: TGTGCCAGCAGCCAGACAGGGCGAACAACTGAAGCTTTCTTT.